Included here is one T cell receptor beta chain sequence, with context. Repertoires were generated with immunoSEQ multiplex PCR, while TCRdb's copy carries only in-frame clones and drops some. The repertoire includes about 80,000 clones, 85% to 95% of them detected once, and 0.35% to 0.45% sits in the top ten. CDR3 length: 13 residues. Between the trimmed V and J ends, which lost 4 bases and 5 bases, there was a span of 12 bases. Germline loops: CDR1 SEHNR, CDR2 FQNEAQ (reference sequence). This specimen comes from a study of technical replicates of blood from several donors. The sample taken for sequencing was T cells isolated from PBMCs. The V gene is TRBV7-9, the J gene TRBJ2-7; a weak D match, TRBD1 (5 bases). The clonotype originates from a human donor in good health. CDR3 sequence: CASSSDRLNEQYF. In nucleotides, the CDR3 is TGTGCCAGCAGCTCCGACAGACTGAACGAGCAGTACTTC. Based on the CDR3 plus reference TRBV7-9 and TRBJ2-7, the full variable domain is DTGVSQNPRHKITKRGQNVTFRCDPISEHNRLYWYRQTLGQGPEFLTYFQNEAQLEKSRLLSDRFSAERPKGSFSTLEIQRTEQGDSAMYLCASSSDRLNEQYFGPGTRLTVT.